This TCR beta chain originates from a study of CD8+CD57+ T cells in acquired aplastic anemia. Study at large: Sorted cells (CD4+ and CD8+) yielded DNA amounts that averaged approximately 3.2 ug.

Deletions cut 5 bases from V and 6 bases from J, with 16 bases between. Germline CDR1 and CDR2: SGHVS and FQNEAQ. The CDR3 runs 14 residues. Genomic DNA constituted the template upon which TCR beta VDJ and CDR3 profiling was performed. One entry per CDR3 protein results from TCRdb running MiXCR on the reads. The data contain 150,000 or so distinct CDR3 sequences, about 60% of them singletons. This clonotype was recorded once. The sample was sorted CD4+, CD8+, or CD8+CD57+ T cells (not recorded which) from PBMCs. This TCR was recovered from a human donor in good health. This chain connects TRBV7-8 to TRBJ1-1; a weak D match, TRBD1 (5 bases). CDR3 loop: CASSVTGKGAEAFF. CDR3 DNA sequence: TGTGCCAGCAGCGTCACAGGTAAAGGGGCTGAAGCTTTCTTT.